This TCR beta chain was profiled in a study of control samples from healthy donors and cancer patients. At least ten counts were recorded for this clone. Germline V gene lookup returns CDR1 MDHEN and CDR2 SYDVKM. V lost 5 bases and J 1 base, leaving 9 bases between the germline ends. The length of the CDR3 is 14 residues. Assay used: immunoSEQ multiplex PCR; TCRdb lists only in-frame clones, some missing. The top ten hold 11% of the sample, which has about 84,000 clones, roughly 88% seen once. The sequence derives from a man aged 55 to 70 with head and neck cancer. The chain carries TRBV28 and TRBJ1-5; D is unclear. The sequencing input was PBMCs. The CDR3 loop reads CASSPDRSNQPQHF. Written as DNA, the CDR3 is TGTGCCAGCAGTCCAGACCGCAGCAATCAGCCCCAGCATTTT.